This T cell receptor (beta chain) was retrieved from a study of regulatory T cells in long-lasting Graves disease. Overall study findings and caveats: Thyroid tissue was not sampled; only peripheral blood was.

Arm-PCR of CDR3 regions with iRepertoire HTBI primers generated TCR beta libraries. Using its own MiXCR run on the multiplex PCR reads, TCRdb lists one record per CDR3 protein. The table records about 540,000 distinct CDR3 sequences, approximately 12% of them present only once. Germline CDR1 and CDR2: SNHLY and FYNNEI. Trimming removed 2 bases at V and 5 bases at J, with 7 bases between. CDR3 size: 14 residues. This clonotype was observed many times. The antigen is not known. The time point here: newly diagnosed GD, antithyroid drugs for less than 3 months. Isolated PBMC RNA provided the starting material for the TCR library. These data were also filed under a second study, of T cells in Graves' hyperthyroidism and ophthalmopathy.

The chain uses TRBV2 and TRBJ1-6; D gene ambiguous. The sequences come from peripheral blood mononuclear cells (PBMCs), collected at new diagnosis, from a patient treated with antithyroid drugs. The sequence derives from a man between 25 and 39 years old with Graves disease. CDR3 sequence reads: CASSEIVNNSPLHF. The CDR3 nucleotides are TGTGCCAGCAGTGAAATTGTGAATAATTCACCCCTCCACTTT.